These 30 T cell receptor beta chains came from one sample sequenced in a study of cytomegalovirus exposure and HLA in healthy donors. PCR involved 60 Vbeta and 13 Jbeta primers. Assay: immunoSEQ multiplex PCR; the TCRdb copy retains only in-frame clones and omits some. The table records 90,000 to 120,000 clones, around 75% of them present only once. The sequencing sample was made of PBMCs. The receptor set was obtained from a male donor in good health and CMV-seropositive.

CDR3 region: CATGPGNTDNEQFF. The CDR3 bases are TGTGCCACTGGTCCCGGGAATACCGACAATGAGCAGTTCTTC. V usage is TRBV6-5 and J usage is TRBJ2-1, with a tentative D call TRBD2 (5 bases). The CDR3 sequence is 14 residues long. Between the trimmed V and J ends, which lost 10 bases and 5 bases, there was a span of 18 bases. Germline V lookup: CDR1 MNHEY, CDR2 SVGAGI.

This clone was counted a single time. The V and J genes are TRBV7-9 and TRBJ2-4; D is unclear. The CDR3 length is 14 residues. Trimming shortened V by 5 bases and J by 2 bases, and 10 bases separated the two germline ends. The V gene's germline CDR1 is SEHNR and CDR2 FQNEAQ (reference sequence). The CDR3 protein is CASSPITTKNIQYF. CDR3 nucleotide sequence: TGTGCCAGCAGCCCTATCACGACCAAAAACATTCAGTACTTC.

The gene calls are TRBV7-8 and TRBJ2-2; D is ambiguous. The CDR3 runs 11 residues. Between the trimmed V and J ends, which lost 5 bases and 8 bases, there was a span of 6 bases. The germline V gene has CDR1 SGHVS and CDR2 FQNEAQ. This CDR3 is CASSPFGELFF. The CDR3 DNA sequence: TGTGCCAGCAGCCCCTTTGGGGAGCTGTTTTTT.

This chain connects TRBV6-5 to TRBJ2-1, with D tentatively TRBD1 (6 bases). V lost 7 bases and J lost 8, with 12 bases in between. The length of the CDR3 is 12 residues. Per germline, CDR1 MNHEY and CDR2 SVGAGI. CDR3 residues: CASKRGTDEQFF. In DNA form, the CDR3 reads TGTGCCAGCAAGAGGGGGACCGATGAGCAGTTCTTC.

The chain joins TRBV4-3 to TRBJ1-3, with D maybe TRBD1 (5 bases). Germline CDR1 and CDR2: LGHNA and YSLEER. The CDR3 totals 21 residues. Trimming pared 0 bases from V and 0 bases from J, leaving 24 bases between. The CDR3 DNA reads TGCGCCAGCAGCCAAGATCTGATGGGGCAGGCGCGGATCGGCTCTGGAAACACCATATATTTT. Protein product: CASSQDLMGQARIGSGNTIYF.

This clone was detected a few times. The V call is TRBV4-1, the J call TRBJ2-5, with a possible D match to TRBD1 (6 bases). CDR1 MGHRA and CDR2 YSYEKL come from the germline V gene. V lost 3 bases and J 4 bases, leaving 12 bases between the germline ends. The CDR3 is 14 residues long. CDR3 residues: CASSQTGSGETQYF. The CDR3, as DNA: TGCGCCAGCAGCCAGACAGGATCAGGAGAGACCCAGTACTTC.

In its sample, this clone was seen a few times. This rearrangement joins TRBV4-3 to TRBJ1-2; 9 nucleotides match TRBD1. The trim removed 0 bases at V and 8 bases at J, leaving 10 bases unmatched. The length of the CDR3 is 16 residues. Germline V gene lookup returns CDR1 LGHNA and CDR2 YSLEER. The CDR3 here is CASSQDHRTGVVGYTF. For the CDR3, the DNA is TGCGCCAGCAGCCAAGATCATCGGACAGGGGTTGTCGGCTACACCTTC.

The J gene is TRBJ1-1, the V gene TRBV10-3; D unresolved. The CDR3 is made up of 13 amino acids. Per germline, CDR1 ENHRY and CDR2 SYGVKD. Trimming pared 4 bases from V and 3 bases from J, leaving 9 bases between. The CDR3, as DNA: TGTGCCATCAGTGGCGGGATGCACACTGAAGCTTTCTTT. Translation gives CAISGGMHTEAFF.

This clone was detected only a few times. The chain has TRBV4-1 and TRBJ1-1; D unclear. From germline, CDR1 is MGHRA and CDR2 YSYEKL. This CDR3 spans 14 amino acids. Trimming took off 1 base at V and 4 bases at J, with 10 bases between the two ends. The CDR3 DNA reads as TGCGCCAGCAGCCAAGTGGGCTTTAGCACTGAAGCTTTCTTT. This codes for CASSQVGFSTEAFF.

The chain couples TRBV29-1 to TRBJ1-1; 11 bases align to TRBD1. There are 13 residues in the CDR3. Germline V gives CDR1 SQVTM, CDR2 ANQGSEA. V dropped 5 bases and J dropped 8; count of bases not matched to a gene: 7. The CDR3 coding sequence is TGCAGCGTTTCGGGACAGGGGGGCGGCGAAGCTTTCTTT. Translation: CSVSGQGGGEAFF.

V and J are TRBV11-3 and TRBJ2-7; D gene ambiguous. The CDR3 length is 15 residues. Germline-derived CDR1 and CDR2 are SGHNT and YENEEA. V was cut by 0 bases and J by 0 bases, with 9 bases left in between. The CDR3 here is CASSLEDLDSYEQYF. The CDR3 DNA is TGTGCCAGCAGCTTAGAAGATTTAGACTCCTACGAGCAGTACTTC.

The V call is TRBV5-4, the J call TRBJ2-1; 8 bases are a match to TRBD1. Germline V gives CDR1 SGHNT, CDR2 YYREEE (reference sequence). CDR3 length: 16 amino acids. V was clipped by 5 bases and J by 4 bases; unmatched bases: 11. The CDR3 reads CASSSSPGTGYNEQFF. The CDR3 nucleotides are TGTGCCAGCAGTTCCTCTCCCGGGACAGGATACAATGAGCAGTTCTTC.

The rearrangement joins TRBV19 to TRBJ1-2; maybe TRBD1 (6 bases). CDR3 size: 15 residues. Per germline, CDR1 LNHDA and CDR2 SQIVND (reference sequence). V dropped 4 bases and J dropped 4 bases, with 16 bases sitting between them. Here the CDR3 DNA reads TGTGCCAGTAGTAGAGATCACCAGGGGAGCTATGGCTACACCTTC. It is translated as CASSRDHQGSYGYTF.

The V gene is TRBV6-5, the J gene TRBJ2-7; no definite D call. This CDR3 comprises 13 residues. In germline, CDR1 is MNHEY, CDR2 SVGAGI. V was cut by 4 bases and J by 0 bases, with 7 bases left in between. CDR3 in DNA: TGTGCCAGCAGTTCTCCGGGCTCCTACGAGCAGTACTTC. Its protein is CASSSPGSYEQYF.

V is TRBV10-3 and J is TRBJ2-3, with D possibly matching TRBD2 (6 bases). The V end lost 2 bases, the J end lost 5 bases, and 17 bases lay between the germline ends. This CDR3 comprises 16 residues. Germline CDR1 ENHRY, CDR2 SYGVKD. The CDR3 loop reads CAISERRVLGGDTQYF. DNA of the CDR3: TGTGCCATCAGTGAGCGGAGGGTCCTTGGTGGAGATACGCAGTATTTT.

The CDR3 DNA follows: TGTGCCAGTAGTAGATCGGGACAGAGCTCCTACAATGAGCAGTTCTTC. The encoded protein is CASSRSGQSSYNEQFF. V gene TRBV19 combines with J gene TRBJ2-1; the match to TRBD1 covers 7 bases. V lost 4 bases and J lost 0; bases outside the gene matches: 6. Germline lookup yields CDR1 LNHDA and CDR2 SQIVND (reference sequence). There are 16 residues in the CDR3.

The rearrangement uses TRBV11-2 and TRBJ2-1, with D possibly matching TRBD2 (6 bases). Trimming shortened V by 5 bases and J by 0 bases, and 11 bases separated the two germline ends. The CDR3 extends over 15 amino acids. Germline V gives CDR1 SGHAT, CDR2 FQNNGV. This chain's CDR3 is CASSREESSYNEQFF. The DNA for the CDR3 is TGTGCCAGCAGCAGGGAGGAGAGCTCCTACAATGAGCAGTTCTTC.

This sequence joins TRBV6-1 and TRBJ2-3; 8 nucleotides match TRBD2. The CDR3 length is 15 residues. J gave up 3 bases and V 4 bases, and 6 bases lay outside the gene matches. Per the germline V gene, CDR1 is MNHNS and CDR2 is SASEGT. The CDR3 here is CASSGGGGTTDTQYF. The CDR3 DNA sequence: TGTGCCAGCAGTGGCGGCGGGGGGACAACAGATACGCAGTATTTT.

This clone was counted only a few times. This chain uses TRBV19 with TRBJ1-5; 9 bases map to TRBD1. J lost 9 bases, V lost 5 bases, and 17 bases had no gene match. CDR1 and CDR2 (germline): LNHDA, SQIVND (reference sequence). The CDR3 runs 17 residues. The CDR3 bases are TGTGCCAGTAGTCCTAGCCCGGGACAGGGTTCTTCATGGCCCCAGCATTTT. Its protein is CASSPSPGQGSSWPQHF.

The chain links TRBV7-9 to TRBJ2-3, with 11 positions matching TRBD1. The CDR3 loop spans 16 amino acids. After removal of 4 bases from V and 2 bases from J, the junction contained 5 bases not matched to a gene. Germline CDR1 and CDR2: SEHNR and FQNEAQ (reference sequence). The CDR3 is CASSWSDRGPTDTQYF. The CDR3 DNA is TGTGCCAGCAGCTGGTCGGACAGGGGGCCCACAGATACGCAGTATTTT. Variable domain in full (rest from reference TRBV7-9 and TRBJ2-3): DTGVSQNPRHKITKRGQNVTFRCDPISEHNRLYWYRQTLGQGPEFLTYFQNEAQLEKSRLLSDRFSAERPKGSFSTLEIQRTEQGDSAMYLCASSWSDRGPTDTQYFGPGTRLTVL.

The chain recombines TRBV4-2 with TRBJ1-3, with D perhaps matching TRBD1 (5 bases). The germline V gene has CDR1 LGHNA and CDR2 YNFKEQ. Trimming removed 1 base from V and 4 bases from J, with 11 bases in between. The CDR3 is 15 amino acids. This CDR3 reads CASSQVSGRGNTIYF. Written as DNA, the CDR3 is TGTGCCAGCAGCCAAGTTTCAGGGAGGGGAAACACCATATATTTT.

The rearrangement joins TRBV27 to TRBJ1-5; maybe TRBD1 (6 bases). The CDR3 totals 13 residues. V lost 3 bases and J lost 6, with 9 bases in between. Germline V gives CDR1 MNHEY, CDR2 SMNVEV (reference sequence). The DNA of the CDR3 is TGTGCCAGCAGTTTTTCAGGGGTTCAGCCCCAGCATTTT. Its translation is CASSFSGVQPQHF.

This clone was seen once. This chain uses TRBV7-2 with TRBJ2-3; the match to TRBD1 covers 7 bases. The germline CDR1 and CDR2 sequences are SGHTA and FQGNSA. The junction had 8 bases not matched to a gene; V was cut back by 7 bases and J by 1 base. CDR3 size: 15 residues. This CDR3 is CASKSQGQGTDTQYF. CDR3 DNA sequence: TGTGCCAGCAAGTCACAGGGGCAAGGCACAGATACGCAGTATTTT. Using reference TRBV7-2 and TRBJ2-3 for the parts outside the CDR3, the full variable domain is GAGVSQSPSNKVTEKGKDVELRCDPISGHTALYWYRQSLGQGLEFLIYFQGNSAPDKSGLPSDRFSAERTGGSVSTLTIQRTQQEDSAVYLCASKSQGQGTDTQYFGPGTRLTVL.

The V gene is TRBV11-2, the J gene TRBJ2-5, with 8 bases aligning to TRBD2. This CDR3 is 18 amino acids long. After removal of 5 bases from V and 4 bases from J, the junction contained 18 bases not matched to a gene. Germline V gene data show CDR1 as SGHAT and CDR2 as FQNNGV. DNA for the CDR3: TGTGCCAGCAGCCGTCGGCGGGGCGGGGGGCCCCGCCCAGAGACCCAGTACTTC. Its translation is CASSRRRGGGPRPETQYF. Full variable domain (remainder filled in from reference TRBV11-2 and TRBJ2-5): EAGVAQSPRYKIIEKRQSVAFWCNPISGHATLYWYQQILGQGPKLLIQFQNNGVVDDSQLPKDRFSAERLKGVDSTLKIQPAKLEDSAVYLCASSRRRGGGPRPETQYFGPGTRLLVL.

The chain recombines TRBV7-2 with TRBJ2-1, with 10 bases matching TRBD1. The CDR3 is made up of 15 amino acids. CDR1 and CDR2 from the germline V gene are SGHTA and FQGNSA. Trimming at V came to 5 bases and at J to 7 bases, leaving 8 bases not matched to a gene. The CDR3 reads CASSTSGTGDNEQFF. The CDR3 region has the DNA TGTGCCAGCAGCACATCCGGGACAGGGGATAATGAGCAGTTCTTC.

The rearrangement uses TRBV10-2 and TRBJ1-1, with D hard to call. This CDR3 has 17 amino acids. Trimming removed 10 bases at V and 0 bases at J, with 24 bases between. Germline V gene lookup returns CDR1 WSHSY and CDR2 SAAADI. CDR3 in DNA: TGCGCCACCTCGGGGTTGGGCGGCCACTTCCTGAACACTGAAGCTTTCTTT. Encoded protein: CATSGLGGHFLNTEAFF.

The rearrangement joins TRBV6-5 to TRBJ1-1; the match to TRBD1 covers 8 bases. CDR1 is MNHEY and CDR2 is SVGAGI in the germline V gene. V lost 1 base to trimming and J lost 1 base; unmatched junction nucleotides: 2. This CDR3 comprises 15 residues. The CDR3 loop reads CASSYFGTGNTEAFF. CDR3 coding DNA: TGTGCCAGCAGTTACTTCGGGACAGGGAACACTGAAGCTTTCTTT.

The chain couples TRBV5-4 to TRBJ1-2; TRBD1 matches at 9 bases. Trimming took 5 bases from V and 8 from J; bases not matched to a gene: 7. Germline CDR1 reads SGHNT; CDR2 reads YYREEE (reference sequence). This CDR3 has 13 amino acids. The CDR3 nucleotides read TGTGCCAGCAGACCGGGACAGGGTGAAGGCTACACCTTC. It codes for CASRPGQGEGYTF. Based on the CDR3 plus reference TRBV5-4 and TRBJ1-2, the full variable domain is ETGVTQSPTHLIKTRGQQVTLRCSSQSGHNTVSWYQQALGQGPQFIFQYYREEENGRGNFPPRFSGLQFPNYSSELNVNALELDDSALYLCASRPGQGEGYTFGSGTRLTVV.

This clone was seen only a few times. This rearrangement joins TRBV7-9 to TRBJ1-2, with a possible D match to TRBD1 (6 bases). CDR1 and CDR2 from the germline V gene are SEHNR and FQNEAQ (reference sequence). This CDR3 is built from 13 residues. V lost 8 bases and J lost 5, with 15 bases in between. The CDR3 DNA reads as TGTGCCAGCTCAACAGGGTTCCTATATGGCTACACCTTC. Amino acid sequence: CASSTGFLYGYTF.

Concerning this clone itself: A junction end diverges from the germline sequence, so it may reflect a read error. Other DNA sequences in the same sample also yield this CDR3. This chain joins TRBV25-1 and TRBJ2-7, with D possibly TRBD1 on 6 matching bases. CDR3 length: 13 amino acids. Per germline, CDR1 MGHDK and CDR2 SYGVNS. The CDR3 sequence is CASSDRQVYEQYF. The CDR3 bases are TGCGCCAGCAGTGATCGACAGGTCTACGAGCAGTACTTC.